This TCR beta chain was observed in a study of CD8+CD57+ T cells in acquired aplastic anemia. Study summary: Sorted CD4+ plus CD8+ cells gave DNA averaging about 3.2 ug.

Germline V gene data show CDR1 as LNHDA and CDR2 as SQIVND (reference sequence). V gave up 5 bases and J gave up 2 bases, with 10 bases separating them. CDR3 length equals 14 residues. In the case of this clonotype: Antigen specificity is unknown.

Previously, flow cytometry had revealed CD8+CD57+ cell expansion in the patients chosen for sequencing. Among the patients, none had received any therapy at the time of blood sampling. Study results and caveats: Patients and controls were found to share some 30 CD8+ CDR3 sequences. CD8+ Simpson's diversity showed no significant patient-control difference.

Both TCR beta VDJ combination and CDR3 sequence profiling were carried out. Genomic DNA was the template for this profiling. A single record per CDR3 protein comes from TCRdb applying MiXCR to the reads. There are approximately 59,000 distinct CDR3 sequences in the sample; roughly three fifths occur only once, and about 15% lies in the top ten. The receptor was derived from a human donor with aplastic anemia. The sequenced sample consisted of sorted CD4+, CD8+, or CD8+CD57+ T cells (not recorded which) from PBMCs. The genes are TRBV19 and TRBJ1-5; perhaps TRBD1 as D (6 bases). The DNA of the CDR3 is TGTGCCAGTAGTCAACAGGGAGGCAATCAGCCCCAGCATTTT. Translating gives CASSQQGGNQPQHF.